This entry lists 2 T cell receptor beta chains sequenced from one sample in a study of Graves' ophthalmopathy and Graves' hyperthyroidism. Investigators amplified TCR beta CDR3 regions from RNA transcripts. RT-PCR was first run with HTBI primers, then multiplex PCR in a second round. TCRdb itself ran the multiplex PCR reads through MiXCR, one entry per CDR3 protein. This sample has 650,000 to 800,000 distinct CDR3 sequences, with about two fifths found just once. Sequencing was done on a sample of peripheral blood. All receptors come from an adult man with Graves' ophthalmopathy.

This chain connects TRBV20-1 to TRBJ2-7; 7 bases are shared with TRBD1. The CDR3 runs to 13 residues. Trimming at V came to 3 bases and at J to 0 bases, leaving 2 bases not matched to a gene. In germline, CDR1 is DFQATT, CDR2 SNEGSKA (reference sequence). CDR3 in amino acids: CSARGQLSYEQYF. The CDR3 bases are TGCAGTGCTAGGGGACAGCTCTCCTACGAGCAGTACTTC.

This clonotype showed up many times. The J gene is TRBJ2-5, the V gene TRBV7-6; D unresolved. The V end lost 2 bases, the J end lost 0 bases, and 10 bases lay between the germline ends. This CDR3 contains 15 residues. Germline lookup yields CDR1 SGHVS and CDR2 FNYEAQ. The CDR3 region is CASSLRPGDQETQYF. In DNA, the CDR3 is TGTGCCAGCAGCTTACGTCCAGGAGACCAAGAGACCCAGTACTTC.